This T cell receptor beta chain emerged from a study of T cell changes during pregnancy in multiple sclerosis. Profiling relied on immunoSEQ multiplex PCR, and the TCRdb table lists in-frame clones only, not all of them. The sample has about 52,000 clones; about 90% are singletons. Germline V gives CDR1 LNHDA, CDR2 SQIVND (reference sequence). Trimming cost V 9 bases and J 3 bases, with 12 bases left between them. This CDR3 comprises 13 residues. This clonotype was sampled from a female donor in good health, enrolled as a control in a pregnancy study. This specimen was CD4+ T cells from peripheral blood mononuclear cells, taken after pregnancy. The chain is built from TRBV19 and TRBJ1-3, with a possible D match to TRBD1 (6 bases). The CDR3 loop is CASIQGGGNTIYF. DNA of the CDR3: TGTGCCAGCATACAGGGTGGTGGAAACACCATATATTTT.